This T cell receptor beta chain is drawn from a study of T cell clusters in autoimmune cytopenias. Turning to the study itself: Per sample, median TRB depth was around 51,000 reads, yielding a median roughly 2,000 distinct clonotypes.

One tube held mixed TRB-A and TRB-B primer pools for touch-down PCR. TCRdb reprocessed the multiplex PCR reads; each CDR3 protein has one entry and no DNA is given. The ten most abundant clones cover less than 20% of a sample with 4,200 or so distinct CDR3 sequences. The CDR3 runs to 14 residues. According to its frequency, this clonotype is medium-sized. Each sample's input was roughly 270 ng genomic DNA, 38,000 or so genome equivalents. The same sample was also used in a study of T cell repertoires in aging, cancer and after chemotherapy. This second study says: In each cancer cohort, median generation probability increased across chemotherapy, suggesting thymic output rebounded.

Specimen: peripheral blood. The rearrangement links TRBV12-3 or TRBV12-4 to TRBJ2-3; TCRdb's D call, TRBD2, is unchecked because there is no DNA. The TCR originated in a human donor in good health. The chain's CDR3 is CATQRGSRTDTQYF.